The 31 T cell receptor beta chains below were found in one sample sequenced in a study of graft-versus-host responses after intestinal transplantation (dated by TCRdb to the early 2020s). To prepare the library, the immunoSEQ multiplex PCR assay was applied. This is the immuneACCESS table as TCRdb keeps it, with only in-frame sequences that have V and J called. A part of the clones is gone; compared with another copy, unresolved V genes explain less than half, and the rest is unexplained. Present in this sample are more than 95,000 clones, approximately 90% of which were seen just once. About 0.18% of the sample belongs to the ten largest clones. No antigen is known for these receptors. The intended sense of this specimen's time point label: cells obtained before transplantation from donor or recipient. The sample here was unstimulated CD4+ T cells sorted from spleen or lymph node cells, taken before intestinal transplant. The receptors stem from a human donor who received an intestinal transplant.

This clone was observed a single time. The genes are TRBV6-5 and TRBJ2-1; 8 bases map to TRBD1. The germline CDR1 and CDR2 sequences are MNHEY and SVGAGI. This CDR3 spans 16 amino acids. After removal of 2 bases from V and 4 bases from J, the junction contained 7 bases not matched to a gene. The CDR3 is CASSYETGAPYNEQFF. The CDR3 region has the DNA TGTGCCAGCAGTTACGAGACAGGGGCCCCATACAATGAGCAGTTCTTC.

In this sample, this clone turned up a few times. The gene calls are TRBV2 and TRBJ2-7, with a weak D call TRBD1 (5 bases). Trimming pared 6 bases from V and 11 bases from J, leaving 11 bases between. Germline lookup yields CDR1 SNHLY and CDR2 FYNNEI. CDR3 length: 10 residues. Here the CDR3 DNA reads TGTGCCAGCAGGGAATCAGGGAAGTACTTC. Its protein product is CASRESGKYF.

CDR3 bases: TGTGCCAGCAGTGCTAGACTAGCGGGAGTCTACGAGCAGTACTTC. Amino acids: CASSARLAGVYEQYF. The gene calls are TRBV6-1 and TRBJ2-7; 12 bases align to TRBD2. V shed 4 bases, J shed 3 bases, and the junction held 4 bases outside the gene matches. This CDR3 has 15 amino acids. Germline loops: CDR1 MNHNS, CDR2 SASEGT.

V and J are TRBV7-9 and TRBJ2-7, with TRBD2 matching 9 bases. This CDR3 is built from 16 residues. With 5 bases clipped from V and 3 bases from J, the junction kept 11 bases outside the gene matches. Germline V CDR1 and CDR2: SEHNR, FQNEAQ (reference sequence). CDR3 in DNA: TGTGCCAGCAGCCCCACTTGGCGGGAGGGCCTCTACGAGCAGTACTTC. The encoded protein is CASSPTWREGLYEQYF.

J is TRBJ1-5 and V is TRBV30; the D gene is possibly TRBD1 (5 bases). From germline, CDR1 is GTSNPN and CDR2 SVGIG (reference sequence). This CDR3 spans 13 amino acids. The V and J ends lost 5 bases and 3 bases respectively, with 11 bases between them. This CDR3 reads CAWAQGSNQPQHF. CDR3 DNA: TGTGCCTGGGCCCAGGGCTCCAATCAGCCCCAGCATTTT.

The V and J genes are TRBV27 and TRBJ2-5; D possibly corresponds to TRBD1 (6 bases). From germline, CDR1 is MNHEY and CDR2 SMNVEV (reference sequence). The CDR3 has 14 residues. V was pared by 5 bases and J by 7 bases, with 17 bases between. The CDR3: CASSPWTPGATQYF. The CDR3 nucleotides are TGTGCCAGCAGTCCTTGGACTCCAGGGGCGACCCAGTACTTC.

V is TRBV28 and J is TRBJ2-1, with 8 bases aligning to TRBD2. Germline V gene data show CDR1 as MDHEN and CDR2 as SYDVKM. The CDR3 is 14 residues long. The J segment lost 9 bases and the V segment lost 6 bases, leaving 10 bases of the junction unmatched. The DNA for the CDR3 is TGTGCCAGCAGATCAACGGCGGGAGGCTTTGAGCAGTTCTTC. This translates into CASRSTAGGFEQFF.

J is TRBJ1-6 and V is TRBV25-1; D is ambiguous. With 0 bases removed from V and 7 bases from J, the gap between germline ends came to 10 bases. The germline V gene encodes CDR1 MGHDK and CDR2 SYGVNS. CDR3 length equals 15 residues. This chain's CDR3 is CASSEYTGRNSPLHF. Written as DNA, the CDR3 is TGTGCCAGCAGTGAATATACTGGGAGGAATTCACCCCTCCACTTT.

The V and J genes are TRBV29-1 and TRBJ1-1, with D maybe TRBD1 (6 bases). Deletions cut 3 bases from V and 3 bases from J, with 14 bases between. Germline-derived CDR1 and CDR2 are SQVTM and ANQGSEA. CDR3 length equals 14 residues. The CDR3 bases are TGCAGCGTTGATTGGGGCAGGGGAGACACTGAAGCTTTCTTT. Its translation: CSVDWGRGDTEAFF.

This chain uses TRBV5-4 with TRBJ2-1, with D unresolved. V lost 2 bases and J lost 4, with 10 bases in between. Germline V gene data show CDR1 as SGHNT and CDR2 as YYREEE (reference sequence). The CDR3 is made up of 14 amino acids. CDR3 DNA: TGTGCCAGCAGCTTCGGCGGCCCGTACAATGAGCAGTTCTTC. It codes for CASSFGGPYNEQFF.

V and J are TRBV6-1 and TRBJ1-5, with D possibly matching TRBD1 (6 bases). Deletions cut 5 bases from V and 4 bases from J, with 12 bases between. This CDR3 spans 14 amino acids. Germline lookup yields CDR1 MNHNS and CDR2 SASEGT. CDR3 bases: TGTGCCAGCAGTTGGAGGCAGGGGAATCAGCCCCAGCATTTT. Amino acids: CASSWRQGNQPQHF.

This clone was recorded only once. The J gene is TRBJ2-4, the V gene TRBV7-2, with 13 bases that match TRBD2. Per germline, CDR1 SGHTA and CDR2 FQGNSA. CDR3 length: 16 amino acids. After removal of 5 bases from V and 7 bases from J, the junction contained 8 bases not matched to a gene. CDR3 in DNA: TGTGCCAGCAGCCCACGGACTAGCGGGGGTATTAACATTCAGTACTTC. Translation gives CASSPRTSGGINIQYF.

This chain uses TRBV11-2 with TRBJ1-4; D is ambiguous. The CDR3 is 17 residues long. Germline CDR1 reads SGHAT; CDR2 reads FQNNGV. V was cut by 0 bases and J by 7 bases, with 18 bases left in between. CDR3 region: CASSLEVTGRGIEKLFF. In DNA form, the CDR3 reads TGTGCCAGCAGCTTAGAGGTCACCGGGAGAGGGATTGAAAAACTGTTTTTT. The variable domain in full, with the rest retrieved from reference TRBV11-2 and TRBJ1-4, is EAGVAQSPRYKIIEKRQSVAFWCNPISGHATLYWYQQILGQGPKLLIQFQNNGVVDDSQLPKDRFSAERLKGVDSTLKIQPAKLEDSAVYLCASSLEVTGRGIEKLFFGSGTQLSVL.

This chain connects TRBV7-6 to TRBJ1-1, with 8 nucleotides matching TRBD1. This CDR3 comprises 14 residues. In germline, CDR1 is SGHVS, CDR2 FNYEAQ. V lost 7 bases, J lost 1 base, and 5 bases stayed unmatched. The CDR3 loop reads CASKAGTGNTEAFF. In DNA form, the CDR3 reads TGTGCCAGCAAAGCCGGGACAGGGAACACTGAAGCTTTCTTT.

This clone has only one observation. The CDR3 DNA is TGTGCCAGCAGTGGTAGAGAGACCCAGTACTTC. The encoded protein is CASSGRETQYF. The chain has TRBV25-1 and TRBJ2-5; D gene ambiguous. The CDR3 is 11 residues long. V lost 4 bases and J 4 bases, leaving 4 bases between the germline ends. Per germline, CDR1 MGHDK and CDR2 SYGVNS.

The V and J genes are TRBV19 and TRBJ2-1; the D gene is possibly TRBD2 (6 bases). This CDR3 is built from 15 residues. Trimming left V 4 bases short and J 0 bases short, with 10 bases between. Germline values: CDR1 LNHDA, CDR2 SQIVND (reference sequence). The CDR3 loop reads CASSTRGSSYNEQFF. DNA of the CDR3: TGTGCCAGTAGTACCCGGGGGAGCTCCTACAATGAGCAGTTCTTC.

This rearrangement joins TRBV9 to TRBJ2-2; 9 bases match TRBD2. The CDR3 length is 18 residues. The ends lost 4 bases at V and 4 bases at J; junction bases unmatched: 14. From germline, CDR1 is SGDLS and CDR2 YYNGEE. The CDR3 sequence is CASSTRGSGSLGTGELFF. Here the CDR3 DNA reads TGTGCCAGCAGCACCAGAGGTAGCGGGAGCCTAGGCACCGGGGAGCTGTTTTTT.

The chain employs TRBV25-1 and TRBJ2-5, with TRBD2 identical over 15 bases. Germline CDR1 MGHDK, CDR2 SYGVNS. V lost 7 bases, J lost 4 bases, and 4 bases stayed unmatched. There are 15 residues in the CDR3. The chain's CDR3 is CASKKGLAGGETQYF. CDR3 in DNA: TGTGCCAGCAAGAAGGGACTAGCGGGAGGAGAGACCCAGTACTTC.

DNA of the CDR3: TGTGCCAGCAGCCCCAGGGGTCCCTACACTGAAGCTTTCTTT. Protein product: CASSPRGPYTEAFF. The chain joins TRBV4-2 to TRBJ1-1; possibly TRBD1 for D (6 bases). The CDR3 length is 14 residues. Trimming left V 4 bases short and J 3 bases short, with 12 bases between. Germline CDR1 LGHNA, CDR2 YNFKEQ.

The chain recombines TRBV10-3 with TRBJ1-6, with D unclear. Trimming took 6 bases from V and 3 from J, leaving 6 bases between them. CDR1 ENHRY and CDR2 SYGVKD come from the germline V gene. CDR3 length: 13 amino acids. For the CDR3, the DNA is TGTGCCATCAGACCGGGCTATAATTCACCCCTCCACTTT. Encoded protein: CAIRPGYNSPLHF.

The chain has TRBV28 and TRBJ2-7, with D possibly TRBD2 on 6 matching bases. This CDR3 is 14 amino acids long. V was pared by 7 bases and J by 6 bases, with 19 bases between. Germline-derived CDR1 and CDR2 are MDHEN and SYDVKM. DNA of the CDR3: TGTGCCAGCACTAATTACGGGAGACGCGGCGAGCAGTACTTC. Amino acids: CASTNYGRRGEQYF.

V gene TRBV2 combines with J gene TRBJ1-6; 7 nucleotides agree with TRBD1. This CDR3 spans 13 amino acids. The germline CDR1 and CDR2 sequences are SNHLY and FYNNEI. After removal of 9 bases from V and 6 bases from J, the junction contained 5 bases not matched to a gene. CDR3 nucleotides: TGTGCCAGAGGACAGGAGATTAATTCACCCCTCCACTTT. Protein: CARGQEINSPLHF.

The V call is TRBV18, the J call TRBJ2-1; D gene ambiguous. CDR1 is KGHSH and CDR2 is LQKENI in the germline V gene. There are 15 residues in the CDR3. Trimming removed 3 bases at V and 0 bases at J, with 9 bases between. The CDR3 here is CASSPRGSSYNEQFF. CDR3 bases: TGTGCCAGCTCACCTCGCGGAAGCTCCTACAATGAGCAGTTCTTC.

A single count supports this clone. The chain uses TRBV6-1 and TRBJ2-7; 8 positions match TRBD1. Losses at the gene ends were 7 bases for V and 0 bases for J; bases not matched to a gene: 2. This CDR3 is built from 13 residues. CDR1 is MNHNS and CDR2 is SASEGT in the germline V gene. The CDR3 reads CASTTGVSYEQYF. The CDR3 nucleotides are TGTGCCAGCACGACAGGGGTCTCCTACGAGCAGTACTTC.

The gene calls are TRBV5-4 and TRBJ1-1; 10 positions match TRBD1. Germline trimming cut 3 bases from V and 3 bases from J; bases unmatched to any gene: 8. The CDR3 extends over 16 amino acids. Germline lookup yields CDR1 SGHNT and CDR2 YYREEE (reference sequence). CDR3 residues: CASSYLSGTGDTEAFF. CDR3 nucleotide sequence: TGTGCCAGCAGCTATCTTTCCGGGACAGGGGACACTGAAGCTTTCTTT. The complete variable domain, with remaining parts taken from reference TRBV5-4 and TRBJ1-1, reads ETGVTQSPTHLIKTRGQQVTLRCSSQSGHNTVSWYQQALGQGPQFIFQYYREEENGRGNFPPRFSGLQFPNYSSELNVNALELDDSALYLCASSYLSGTGDTEAFFGQGTRLTVV.

This chain links TRBV10-3 with TRBJ2-7; 11 bases agree with TRBD1. Germline CDR1 and CDR2: ENHRY and SYGVKD. The ends lost 0 bases at V and 4 bases at J; junction bases unmatched: 5. This CDR3 region has 16 residues. CDR3 nucleotides: TGTGCCATCAGTGAGTCAGGGGACAGGGGGGTTTACGAGCAGTACTTC. It codes for CAISESGDRGVYEQYF.

The DNA of the CDR3 is TGTGCCTGGAGTCTTAGGGGACTTTACACAGATACGCAGTATTTT. Its protein product is CAWSLRGLYTDTQYF. The J gene is TRBJ2-3, the V gene TRBV30, with a tentative D call TRBD2 (6 bases). CDR3 length: 15 amino acids. Germline V gene lookup returns CDR1 GTSNPN and CDR2 SVGIG (reference sequence). V dropped 2 bases and J dropped 2 bases, with 14 bases sitting between them.

The V call is TRBV5-1, the J call TRBJ2-7; 12 nucleotides agree with TRBD2. Germline V gives CDR1 SGHRS, CDR2 YFSETQ. V lost 4 bases to trimming and J lost 3 bases; unmatched junction nucleotides: 8. This CDR3 comprises 16 residues. Written as DNA, the CDR3 is TGCGCCAGCAGCCATGGCGGGACTAGCGGGTTCTACGAGCAGTACTTC. This translates into CASSHGGTSGFYEQYF.

In its sample, this clone was seen once. The chain couples TRBV7-9 to TRBJ2-2; 7 nucleotides line up with TRBD1. Germline V CDR1 and CDR2: SEHNR, FQNEAQ (reference sequence). The ends lost 6 bases at V and 1 base at J; junction bases unmatched: 2. The CDR3 is made up of 14 amino acids. CDR3 bases: TGTGCCAGCAGAAGACAGGGGAACACCGGGGAGCTGTTTTTT. Protein product: CASRRQGNTGELFF.

The V and J genes are TRBV29-1 and TRBJ2-5; D ambiguous. The CDR3 spans 11 residues. Germline V lookup: CDR1 SQVTM, CDR2 ANQGSEA. V was pared by 4 bases and J by 2 bases, with 5 bases between. This CDR3 is CSVGQQETQYF. The CDR3 nucleotides read TGCAGCGTTGGGCAGCAAGAGACCCAGTACTTC.

The chain links TRBV2 to TRBJ1-2; TRBD1 is a possible D gene (6 bases). The ends were cut back, 8 bases at V and 4 bases at J, with 11 bases in the middle. This CDR3 has 12 residues. The germline CDR1 and CDR2 sequences are SNHLY and FYNNEI. The CDR3 spells CASSGDSYGYTF. The CDR3 DNA is TGTGCCAGCTCAGGGGATAGCTATGGCTACACCTTC. Looking up the rest from reference TRBV2 and TRBJ1-2 gives the full variable domain: EPEVTQTPSHQVTQMGQEVILRCVPISNHLYFYWYRQILGQKVEFLVSFYNNEISEKSEIFDDQFSVERPDGSNFTLKIRSTKLEDSAMYFCASSGDSYGYTFGSGTRLTVV.